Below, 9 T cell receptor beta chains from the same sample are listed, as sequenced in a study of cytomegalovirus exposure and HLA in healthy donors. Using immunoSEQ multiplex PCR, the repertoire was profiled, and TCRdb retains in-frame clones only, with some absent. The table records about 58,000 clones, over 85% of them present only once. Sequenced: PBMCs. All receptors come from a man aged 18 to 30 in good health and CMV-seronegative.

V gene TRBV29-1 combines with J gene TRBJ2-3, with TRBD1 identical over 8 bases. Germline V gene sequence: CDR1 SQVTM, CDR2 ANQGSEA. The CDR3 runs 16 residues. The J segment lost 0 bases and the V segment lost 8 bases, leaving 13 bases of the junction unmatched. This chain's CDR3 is CSFRQGTTTSTDTQYF. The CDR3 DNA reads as TGCAGCTTCCGACAGGGGACGACCACTAGCACAGATACGCAGTATTTT.

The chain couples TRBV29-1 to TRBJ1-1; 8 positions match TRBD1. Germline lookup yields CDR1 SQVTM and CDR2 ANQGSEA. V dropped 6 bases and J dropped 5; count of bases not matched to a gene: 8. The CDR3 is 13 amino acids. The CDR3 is CSVIGQGGTEAFF. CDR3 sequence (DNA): TGCAGCGTGATAGGACAGGGAGGGACTGAAGCTTTCTTT.

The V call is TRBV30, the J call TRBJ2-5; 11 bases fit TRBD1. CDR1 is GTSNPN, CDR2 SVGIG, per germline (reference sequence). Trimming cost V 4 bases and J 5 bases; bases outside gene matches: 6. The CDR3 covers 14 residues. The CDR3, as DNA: TGTGCCTGGACCCCGGACAGGGGGCGTGAGACCCAGTACTTC. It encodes CAWTPDRGRETQYF.

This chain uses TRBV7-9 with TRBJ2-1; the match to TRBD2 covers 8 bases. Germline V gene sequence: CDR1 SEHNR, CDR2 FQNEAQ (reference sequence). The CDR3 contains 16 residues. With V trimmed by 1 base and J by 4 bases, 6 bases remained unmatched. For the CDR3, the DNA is TGTGCCAGCAGCTTAGAAACCGGGACTAGGTACAATGAGCAGTTCTTC. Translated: CASSLETGTRYNEQFF.

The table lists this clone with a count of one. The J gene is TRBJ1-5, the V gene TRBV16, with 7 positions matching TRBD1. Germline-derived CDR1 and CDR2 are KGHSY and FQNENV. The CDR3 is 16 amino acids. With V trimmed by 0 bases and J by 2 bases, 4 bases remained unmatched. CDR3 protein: CASSQSAGGGNQPQHF. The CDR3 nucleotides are TGTGCCAGCAGCCAATCTGCAGGGGGAGGCAATCAGCCCCAGCATTTT.

The CDR3 reads CASRSGTSVYEQYF. The CDR3 DNA reads TGCGCCAGCAGGTCCGGGACTAGTGTCTACGAGCAGTACTTC. The chain has TRBV5-1 and TRBJ2-7, with 8 positions matching TRBD2. The CDR3 length is 14 residues. Germline CDR1 is SGHRS and CDR2 is YFSETQ. V shed 5 bases, J shed 3 bases, and the junction held 7 bases outside the gene matches.

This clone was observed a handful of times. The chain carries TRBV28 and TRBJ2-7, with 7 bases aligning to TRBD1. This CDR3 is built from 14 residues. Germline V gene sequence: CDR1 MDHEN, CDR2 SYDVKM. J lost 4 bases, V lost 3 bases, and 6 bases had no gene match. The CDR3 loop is CASSFLRGLYEQYF. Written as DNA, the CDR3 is TGTGCCAGCAGTTTCTTGAGGGGGCTATACGAGCAGTACTTC. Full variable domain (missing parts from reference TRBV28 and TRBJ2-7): DVKVTQSSRYLVKRTGEKVFLECVQDMDHENMFWYRQDPGLGLRLIYFSYDVKMKEKGDIPEGYSVSREKKERFSLILESASTNQTSMYLCASSFLRGLYEQYFGPGTRLTVT.

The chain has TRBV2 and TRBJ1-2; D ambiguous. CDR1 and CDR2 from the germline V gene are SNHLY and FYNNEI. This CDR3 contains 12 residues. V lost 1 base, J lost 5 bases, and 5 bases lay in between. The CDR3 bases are TGTGCCAGCAGTGAAGGCGGTTATGGCTACACCTTC. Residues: CASSEGGYGYTF.

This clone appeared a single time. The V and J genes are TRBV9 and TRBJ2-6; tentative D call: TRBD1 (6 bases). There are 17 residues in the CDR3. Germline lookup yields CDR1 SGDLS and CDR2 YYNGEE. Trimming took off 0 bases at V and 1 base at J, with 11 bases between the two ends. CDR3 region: CASSVGAGVSGANVLTF. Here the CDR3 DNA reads TGTGCCAGCAGCGTAGGCGCAGGGGTGTCTGGGGCCAACGTCCTGACTTTC.